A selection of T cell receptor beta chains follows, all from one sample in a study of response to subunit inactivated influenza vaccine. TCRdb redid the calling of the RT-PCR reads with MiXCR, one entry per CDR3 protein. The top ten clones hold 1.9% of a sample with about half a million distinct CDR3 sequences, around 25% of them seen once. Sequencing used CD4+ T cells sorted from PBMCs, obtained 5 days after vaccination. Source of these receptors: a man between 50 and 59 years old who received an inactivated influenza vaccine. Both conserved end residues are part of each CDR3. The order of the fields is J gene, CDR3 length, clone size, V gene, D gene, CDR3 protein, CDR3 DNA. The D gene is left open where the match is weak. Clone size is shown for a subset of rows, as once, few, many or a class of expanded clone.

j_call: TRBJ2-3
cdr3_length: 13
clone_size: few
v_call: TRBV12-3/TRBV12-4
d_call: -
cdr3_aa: CASSRISTDTQYF
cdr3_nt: TGTGCCAGCAGCAGAATTAGCACAGATACGCAGTATTTT

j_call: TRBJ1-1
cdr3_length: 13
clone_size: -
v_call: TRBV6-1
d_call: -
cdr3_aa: CASRRFPGTEAFF
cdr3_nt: TGTGCCAGCAGACGCTTCCCCGGCACTGAAGCTTTCTTT

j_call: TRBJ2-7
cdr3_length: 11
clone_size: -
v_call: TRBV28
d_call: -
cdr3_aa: CASSAPYEQYF
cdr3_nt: TGTGCCAGCAGTGCACCCTACGAGCAGTACTTC

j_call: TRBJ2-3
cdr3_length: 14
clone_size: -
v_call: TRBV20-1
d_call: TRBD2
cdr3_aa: CSAPREGRTDTQYF
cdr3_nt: TGCAGTGCTCCTCGGGAGGGCAGGACAGATACGCAGTATTTT

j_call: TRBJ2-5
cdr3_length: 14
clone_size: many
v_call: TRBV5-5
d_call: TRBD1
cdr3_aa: CASNQGQGGETQYF
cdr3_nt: TGTGCCAGCAACCAGGGACAGGGGGGTGAGACCCAGTACTTC

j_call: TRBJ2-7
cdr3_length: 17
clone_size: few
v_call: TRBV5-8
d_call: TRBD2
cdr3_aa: CASSLGKRLAGLSEQYF
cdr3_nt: TGTGCCAGCAGCTTGGGCAAACGACTAGCGGGTCTCTCCGAGCAGTACTTC

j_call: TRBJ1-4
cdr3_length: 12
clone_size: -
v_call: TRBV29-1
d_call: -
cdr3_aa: CSPGGTNEKLFF
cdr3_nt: TGCAGCCCGGGAGGTACTAATGAAAAACTGTTTTTT

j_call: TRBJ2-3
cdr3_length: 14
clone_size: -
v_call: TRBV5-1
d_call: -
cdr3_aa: CASSFGHTTDTQYF
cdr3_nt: TGCGCCAGCAGCTTTGGTCATACCACAGATACGCAGTATTTT

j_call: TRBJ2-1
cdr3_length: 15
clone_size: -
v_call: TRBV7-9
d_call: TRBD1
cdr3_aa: CASRRGQGAYNEQFF
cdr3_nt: TGTGCCAGCAGGAGGGGGCAGGGAGCCTACAATGAGCAGTTCTTC

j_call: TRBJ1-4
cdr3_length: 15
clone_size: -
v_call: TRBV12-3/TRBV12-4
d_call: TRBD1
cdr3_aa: CASRPGTGGDEKLFF
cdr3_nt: TGTGCCAGCAGACCCGGGACAGGGGGAGATGAAAAACTGTTTTTT

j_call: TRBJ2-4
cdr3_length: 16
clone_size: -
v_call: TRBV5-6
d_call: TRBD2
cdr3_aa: CASSHSPAGGINIQYF
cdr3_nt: TGTGCCAGCAGCCATAGCCCAGCGGGGGGGATAAACATTCAGTACTTC

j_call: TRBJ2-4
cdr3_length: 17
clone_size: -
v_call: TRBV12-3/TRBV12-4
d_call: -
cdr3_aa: CASSSRGSGLAKNIQYF
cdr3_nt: TGTGCCAGCAGTTCCAGGGGTAGCGGACTAGCCAAAAACATTCAGTACTTC

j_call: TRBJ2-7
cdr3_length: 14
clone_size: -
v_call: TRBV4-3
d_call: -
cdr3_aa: CASSQDSRGNEQYF
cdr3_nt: TGCGCCAGCAGCCAAGATAGTCGGGGGAACGAGCAGTACTTC

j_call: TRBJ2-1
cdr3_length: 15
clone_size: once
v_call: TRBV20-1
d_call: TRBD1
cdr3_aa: CSARVGQGVNNEQFF
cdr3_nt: TGCAGTGCTAGAGTGGGACAGGGTGTAAACAATGAGCAGTTCTTC

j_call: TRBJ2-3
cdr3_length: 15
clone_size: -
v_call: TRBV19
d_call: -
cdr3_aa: CASSISRGGTDTQYF
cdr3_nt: TGTGCCAGTAGTATCTCCCGGGGCGGCACAGATACGCAGTATTTT

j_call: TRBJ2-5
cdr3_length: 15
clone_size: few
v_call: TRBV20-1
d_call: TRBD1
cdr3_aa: CSAPLQDRGGETQYF
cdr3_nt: TGCAGTGCTCCACTCCAAGACAGGGGTGGAGAGACCCAGTACTTC

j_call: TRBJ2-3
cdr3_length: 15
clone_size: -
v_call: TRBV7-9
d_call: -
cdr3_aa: CASSPRTTSTDTQYF
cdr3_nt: TGTGCCAGCAGCCCACGGACTACTAGCACAGATACGCAGTATTTT

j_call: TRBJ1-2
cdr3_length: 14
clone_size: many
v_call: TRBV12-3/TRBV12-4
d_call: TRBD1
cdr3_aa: CASSLTDRGGGYTF
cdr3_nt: TGTGCCAGCAGTCTAACGGACAGGGGGGGCGGCTACACCTTC

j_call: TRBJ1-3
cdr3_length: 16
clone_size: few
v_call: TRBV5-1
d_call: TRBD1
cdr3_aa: CASSMEARGLGNTIYF
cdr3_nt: TGCGCCAGCAGCATGGAGGCCAGGGGGCTTGGAAACACCATATATTTT

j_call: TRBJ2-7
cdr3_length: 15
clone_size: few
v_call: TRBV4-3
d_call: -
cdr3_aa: CASSQEPHMSYEQYF
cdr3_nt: TGCGCCAGCAGCCAAGAACCCCACATGTCCTACGAGCAGTACTTC

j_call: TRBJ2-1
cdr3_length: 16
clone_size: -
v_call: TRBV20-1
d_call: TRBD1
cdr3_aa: CSASEQGGPLYNEQFF
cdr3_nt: TGCAGTGCTAGTGAACAGGGGGGCCCTCTTTATAATGAGCAGTTCTTC

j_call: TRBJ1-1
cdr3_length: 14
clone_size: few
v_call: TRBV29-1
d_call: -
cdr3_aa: CSVQGVVRNTEAFF
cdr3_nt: TGCAGCGTTCAAGGGGTGGTGAGGAACACTGAAGCTTTCTTT

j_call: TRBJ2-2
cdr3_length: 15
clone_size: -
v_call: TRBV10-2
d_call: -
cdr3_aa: CASSERLYGTGELFF
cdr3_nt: TGCGCCAGCAGTGAGCGACTTTACGGGACCGGGGAGCTGTTTTTT

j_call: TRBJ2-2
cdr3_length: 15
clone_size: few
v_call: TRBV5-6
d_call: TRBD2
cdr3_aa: CASRETSGGTGELFF
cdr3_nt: TGTGCCAGCAGGGAAACTAGCGGGGGCACCGGGGAGCTGTTTTTT

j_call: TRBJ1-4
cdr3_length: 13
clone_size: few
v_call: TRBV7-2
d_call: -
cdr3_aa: CASSFMGFEKLFF
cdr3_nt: TGTGCCAGCAGCTTTATGGGGTTTGAAAAACTGTTTTTT

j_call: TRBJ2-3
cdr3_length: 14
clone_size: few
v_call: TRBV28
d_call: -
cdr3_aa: CASSGQLSTDTQYF
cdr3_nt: TGTGCCAGCAGTGGACAGTTGAGCACAGATACGCAGTATTTT

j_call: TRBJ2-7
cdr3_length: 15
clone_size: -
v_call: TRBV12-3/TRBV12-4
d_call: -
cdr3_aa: CASSPMLLRSYEQYF
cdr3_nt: TGTGCCAGCAGTCCGATGTTACTTCGCTCCTACGAGCAGTACTTC

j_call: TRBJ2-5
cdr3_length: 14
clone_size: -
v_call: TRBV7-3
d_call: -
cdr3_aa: CASSAGQTRQTQYF
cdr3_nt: TGTGCCAGCAGCGCCGGACAGACGCGGCAGACCCAGTACTTC

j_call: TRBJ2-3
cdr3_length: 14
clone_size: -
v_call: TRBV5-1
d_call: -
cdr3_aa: CASRDPGNTDTQYF
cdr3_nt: TGCGCCAGCAGAGACCCCGGGAACACAGATACGCAGTATTTT

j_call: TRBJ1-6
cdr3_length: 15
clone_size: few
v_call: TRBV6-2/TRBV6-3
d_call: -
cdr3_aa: CASTPSGAGNSPLHF
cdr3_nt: TGTGCCAGCACCCCGTCGGGGGCCGGTAATTCACCCCTCCACTTT

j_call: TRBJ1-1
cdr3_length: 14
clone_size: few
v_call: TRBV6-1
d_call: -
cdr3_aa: CASEARDAGTEAFF
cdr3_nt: TGTGCCAGCGAGGCCCGGGATGCGGGCACTGAAGCTTTCTTT

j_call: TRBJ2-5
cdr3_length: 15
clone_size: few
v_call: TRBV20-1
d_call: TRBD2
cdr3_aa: CSASWSGSGPETQYF
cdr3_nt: TGCAGTGCTAGCTGGAGCGGGAGCGGGCCAGAGACCCAGTACTTC

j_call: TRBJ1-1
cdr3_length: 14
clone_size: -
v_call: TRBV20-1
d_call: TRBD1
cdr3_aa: CSARDSGQGVEAFF
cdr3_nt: TGCAGTGCTAGAGATTCCGGCCAGGGGGTTGAAGCTTTCTTT

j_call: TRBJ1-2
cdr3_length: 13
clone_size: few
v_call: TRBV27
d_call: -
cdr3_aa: CASSLHQGYGYTF
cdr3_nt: TGTGCCAGCAGTTTACACCAGGGCTATGGCTACACCTTC

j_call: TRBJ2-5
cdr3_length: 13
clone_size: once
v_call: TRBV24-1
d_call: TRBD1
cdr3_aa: CATSDKQGGTQYF
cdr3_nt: TGTGCCACCAGTGATAAACAGGGGGGGACCCAGTACTTC

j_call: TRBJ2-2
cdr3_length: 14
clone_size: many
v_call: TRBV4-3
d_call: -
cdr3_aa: CASSQGGASGELFF
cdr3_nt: TGCGCCAGCAGCCAAGGCGGGGCGTCCGGGGAGCTGTTTTTT

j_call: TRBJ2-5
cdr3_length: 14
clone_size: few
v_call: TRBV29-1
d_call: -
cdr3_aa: CSVRQGGFQETQYF
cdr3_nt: TGCAGCGTGCGACAGGGAGGGTTCCAAGAGACCCAGTACTTC

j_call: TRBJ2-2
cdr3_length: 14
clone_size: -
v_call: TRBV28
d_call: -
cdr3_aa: CASHRDTNTGELFF
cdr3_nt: TGTGCCAGCCACCGGGACACTAACACCGGGGAGCTGTTTTTT

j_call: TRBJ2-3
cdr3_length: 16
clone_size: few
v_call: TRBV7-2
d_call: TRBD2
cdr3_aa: CASSIVAGGSTDTQYF
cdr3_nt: TGTGCCAGCAGCATCGTAGCGGGGGGGAGCACAGATACGCAGTATTTT

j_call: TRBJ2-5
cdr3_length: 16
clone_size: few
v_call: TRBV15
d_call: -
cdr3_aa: CATSRDPGQIQETQYF
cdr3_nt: TGTGCCACCAGCAGAGATCCGGGACAAATCCAAGAGACCCAGTACTTC

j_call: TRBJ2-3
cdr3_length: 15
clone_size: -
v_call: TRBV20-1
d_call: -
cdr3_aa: CSARILRANTDTQYF
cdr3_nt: TGCAGTGCTAGGATCCTACGGGCGAACACAGATACGCAGTATTTT

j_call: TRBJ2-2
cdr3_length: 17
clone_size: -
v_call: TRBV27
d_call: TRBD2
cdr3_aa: CASSFRLAGGSTGELFF
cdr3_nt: TGTGCCAGCAGTTTCAGACTAGCGGGAGGCTCCACCGGGGAGCTGTTTTTT

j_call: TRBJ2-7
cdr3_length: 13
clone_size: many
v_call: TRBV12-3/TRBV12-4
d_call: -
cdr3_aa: CASSLKGGYEQYF
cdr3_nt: TGTGCCAGCAGTTTAAAGGGGGGCTACGAGCAGTACTTC

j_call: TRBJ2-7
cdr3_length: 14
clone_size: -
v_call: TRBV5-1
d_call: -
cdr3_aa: CASTPGVWSYEQYF
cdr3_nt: TGCGCCAGCACCCCCGGGGTCTGGTCCTACGAGCAGTACTTC

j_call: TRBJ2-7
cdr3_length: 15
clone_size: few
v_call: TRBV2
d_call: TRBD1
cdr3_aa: CASSQGRDRYGEQYF
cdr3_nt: TGTGCCAGCAGTCAGGGGCGGGACAGGTACGGCGAGCAGTACTTC

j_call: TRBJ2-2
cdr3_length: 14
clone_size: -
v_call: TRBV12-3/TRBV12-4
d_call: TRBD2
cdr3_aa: CASRNSGRGGELFF
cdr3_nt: TGTGCCAGCAGAAATAGCGGGAGGGGCGGGGAGCTGTTTTTT

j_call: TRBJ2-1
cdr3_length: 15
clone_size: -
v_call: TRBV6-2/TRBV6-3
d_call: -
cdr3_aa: CASSYPRTVVYEQFF
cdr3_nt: TGTGCCAGCAGTTACCCCCGGACAGTGGTCTATGAGCAGTTCTTC

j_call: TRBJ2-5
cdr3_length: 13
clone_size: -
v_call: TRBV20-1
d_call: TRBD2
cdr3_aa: CSARIAGQETQYF
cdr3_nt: TGCAGTGCTAGAATAGCGGGCCAAGAGACCCAGTACTTC

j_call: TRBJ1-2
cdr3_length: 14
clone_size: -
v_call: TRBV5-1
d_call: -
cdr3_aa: CASSLEQSNYGYTF
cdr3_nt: TGCGCCAGCAGCTTGGAGCAGTCTAACTATGGCTACACCTTC

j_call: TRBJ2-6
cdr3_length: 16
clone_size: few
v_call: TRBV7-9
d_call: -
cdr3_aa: CASSLARAGGANVLTF
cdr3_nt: TGTGCCAGCAGCTTAGCCAGGGCAGGAGGGGCCAACGTCCTGACTTTC

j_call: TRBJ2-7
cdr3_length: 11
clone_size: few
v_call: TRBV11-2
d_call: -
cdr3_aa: CASSGEERQYF
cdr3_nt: TGTGCCAGCAGCGGAGAGGAAAGGCAGTACTTC

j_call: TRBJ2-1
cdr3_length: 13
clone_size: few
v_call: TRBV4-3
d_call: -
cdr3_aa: CASSQAFGGEQFF
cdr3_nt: TGCGCCAGCAGCCAAGCGTTCGGGGGTGAGCAGTTCTTC